The source of this T cell receptor beta chain is a study of shared clonotypes between healthy human individuals. From germline, CDR1 is SGHNT and CDR2 YYREEE (reference sequence). V lost 1 base, J lost 2 bases, and 12 bases lay in between. There are 15 residues in the CDR3. TCRdb keeps only in-frame clones here, not all; method: immunoSEQ multiplex PCR. The sample holds 100,000 or so clones, less than 80% seen once. This clone showed up just a few times. This clonotype was sampled from a woman in her 30s in good health. Sequences were obtained from memory CD8+ T cells sorted from blood. The subset here: CD45RO+ cells pooled with CCR7-negative TemRA cells. The V call is TRBV5-4, the J call TRBJ1-2; D uncertain. The CDR3 coding sequence is TGTGCCAGCAGCTTGTATAGCGTCAGAAACTATGGCTACACCTTC. It is translated as CASSLYSVRNYGYTF. Based on the CDR3 plus reference TRBV5-4 and TRBJ1-2, the full variable domain is ETGVTQSPTHLIKTRGQQVTLRCSSQSGHNTVSWYQQALGQGPQFIFQYYREEENGRGNFPPRFSGLQFPNYSSELNVNALELDDSALYLCASSLYSVRNYGYTFGSGTRLTVV.